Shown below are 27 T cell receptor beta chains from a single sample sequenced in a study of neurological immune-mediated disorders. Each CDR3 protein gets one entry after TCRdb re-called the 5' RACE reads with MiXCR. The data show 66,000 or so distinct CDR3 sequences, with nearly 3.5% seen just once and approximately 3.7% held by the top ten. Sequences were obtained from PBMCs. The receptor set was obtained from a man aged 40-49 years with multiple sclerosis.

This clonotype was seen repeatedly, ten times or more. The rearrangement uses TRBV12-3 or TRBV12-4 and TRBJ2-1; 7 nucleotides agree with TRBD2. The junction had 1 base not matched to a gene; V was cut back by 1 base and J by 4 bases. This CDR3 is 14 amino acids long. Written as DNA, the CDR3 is TGTGCCAGCAGTTTAGAAGCGGGGTACAATGAGCAGTTCTTC. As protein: CASSLEAGYNEQFF.

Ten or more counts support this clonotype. As DNA, the CDR3 is TGTGCCAGCAGAGTAACAGGGGCAGTCGAAGATACGCAGTATTTT. Amino acid sequence: CASRVTGAVEDTQYF. V is TRBV5-6 and J is TRBJ2-3; 7 bases agree with TRBD1. Losses at the gene ends were 5 bases for V and 5 bases for J; bases not matched to a gene: 11. CDR1 is SGHDT and CDR2 is YYEEEE in the germline V gene. The CDR3 sequence is 15 residues long.

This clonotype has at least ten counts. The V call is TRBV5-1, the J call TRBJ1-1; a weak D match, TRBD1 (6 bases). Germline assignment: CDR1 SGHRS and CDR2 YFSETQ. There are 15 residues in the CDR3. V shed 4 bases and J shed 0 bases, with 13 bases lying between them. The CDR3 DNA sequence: TGCGCCAGCAGCCTATTGGGGGGCATGAACACTGAAGCTTTCTTT. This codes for CASSLLGGMNTEAFF.

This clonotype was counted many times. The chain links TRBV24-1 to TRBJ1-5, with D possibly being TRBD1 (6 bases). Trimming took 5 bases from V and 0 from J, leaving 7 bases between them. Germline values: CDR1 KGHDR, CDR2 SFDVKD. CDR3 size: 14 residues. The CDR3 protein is CATSGDISNQPQHF. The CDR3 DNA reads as TGTGCCACCAGTGGGGACATTAGCAATCAGCCCCAGCATTTT.

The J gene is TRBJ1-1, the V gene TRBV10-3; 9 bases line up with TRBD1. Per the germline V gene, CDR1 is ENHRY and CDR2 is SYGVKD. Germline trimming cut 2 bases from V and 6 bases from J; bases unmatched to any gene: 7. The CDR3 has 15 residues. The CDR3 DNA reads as TGTGCCATCAGTGAGGTAGGGACAGGGTGCCCTGAAGCTTTCTTT. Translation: CAISEVGTGCPEAFF.

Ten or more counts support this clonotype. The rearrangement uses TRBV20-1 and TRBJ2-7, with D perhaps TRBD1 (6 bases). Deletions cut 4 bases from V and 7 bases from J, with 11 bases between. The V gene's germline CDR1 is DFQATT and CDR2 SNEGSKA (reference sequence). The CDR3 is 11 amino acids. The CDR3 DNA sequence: TGCAGTGCTAACAGGGTAGGAGAGCAGTACTTC. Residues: CSANRVGEQYF.

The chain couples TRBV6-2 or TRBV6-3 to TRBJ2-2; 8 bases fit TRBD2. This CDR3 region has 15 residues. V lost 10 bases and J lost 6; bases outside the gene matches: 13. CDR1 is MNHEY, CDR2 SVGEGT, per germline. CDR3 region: CAIPGDSGGSGELFF. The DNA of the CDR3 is TGTGCCATCCCCGGCGACAGCGGGGGCTCCGGGGAGCTGTTTTTT.

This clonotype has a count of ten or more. Here the CDR3 reads CASSFGDTSEKLFF. CDR3 DNA sequence: TGTGCCAGCAGCTTTGGGGACACAAGCGAAAAACTGTTTTTT. V and J are TRBV5-5 and TRBJ1-4, with D possibly TRBD1 on 6 matching bases. V dropped 2 bases and J dropped 8 bases, with 13 bases sitting between them. The CDR3 runs to 14 residues. CDR1 is SGHKS, CDR2 YYEKEE, per germline (reference sequence).

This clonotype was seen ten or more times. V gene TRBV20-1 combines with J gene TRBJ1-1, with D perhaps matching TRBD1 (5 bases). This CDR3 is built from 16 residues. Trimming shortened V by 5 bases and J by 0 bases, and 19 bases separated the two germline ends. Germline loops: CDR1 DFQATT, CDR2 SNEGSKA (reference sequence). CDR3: CSAGWMGDLMNTEAFF. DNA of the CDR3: TGCAGTGCTGGCTGGATGGGGGACCTCATGAACACTGAAGCTTTCTTT.

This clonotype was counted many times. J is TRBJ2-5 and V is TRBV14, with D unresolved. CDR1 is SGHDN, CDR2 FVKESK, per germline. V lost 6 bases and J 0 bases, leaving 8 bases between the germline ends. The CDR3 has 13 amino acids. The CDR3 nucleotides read TGTGCCAGCAGTCTCTGGCACCAAGAGACCCAGTACTTC. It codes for CASSLWHQETQYF.

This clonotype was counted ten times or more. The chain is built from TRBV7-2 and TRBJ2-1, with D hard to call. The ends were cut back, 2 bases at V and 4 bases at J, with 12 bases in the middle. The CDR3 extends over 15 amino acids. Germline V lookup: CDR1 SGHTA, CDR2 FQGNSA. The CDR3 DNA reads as TGTGCCAGCAGCTTACAAGTCAGCCCATACAATGAGCAGTTCTTC. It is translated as CASSLQVSPYNEQFF.

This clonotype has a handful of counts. CDR3 nucleotides: TGTGCCAGCAGCTTACCCTTAGGCCACGCGGAGACCCAGTACTTC. Protein: CASSLPLGHAETQYF. The rearrangement uses TRBV7-9 and TRBJ2-5; D is undetermined. CDR1 and CDR2 (germline): SEHNR, FQNEAQ (reference sequence). The CDR3 runs to 15 residues. V was pared by 2 bases and J by 5 bases, with 15 bases between.

CDR3 DNA: TGTGCCAGCAGTTACGATACTAACTATGGCTACACCTTC. This encodes CASSYDTNYGYTF. The chain combines TRBV6-5 with TRBJ1-2; D is ambiguous. This CDR3 is 13 amino acids long. V was cut by 2 bases and J by 0 bases, with 4 bases left in between. In germline, CDR1 is MNHEY, CDR2 SVGAGI.

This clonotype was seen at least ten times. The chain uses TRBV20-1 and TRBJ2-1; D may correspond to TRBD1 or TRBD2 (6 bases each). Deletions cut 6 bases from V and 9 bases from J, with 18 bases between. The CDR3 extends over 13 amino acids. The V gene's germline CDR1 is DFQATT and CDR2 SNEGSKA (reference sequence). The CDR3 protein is CSAPRRGEGEQFF. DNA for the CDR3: TGCAGTGCCCCGAGAAGGGGGGAAGGTGAGCAGTTCTTC.

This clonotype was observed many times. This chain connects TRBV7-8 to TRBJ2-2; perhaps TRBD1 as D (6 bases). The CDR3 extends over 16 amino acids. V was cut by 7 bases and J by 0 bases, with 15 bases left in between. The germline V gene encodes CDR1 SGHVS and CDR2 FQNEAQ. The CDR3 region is CASTAPGATNTGELFF. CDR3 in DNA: TGTGCCAGCACTGCCCCAGGGGCGACGAACACCGGGGAGCTGTTTTTT.

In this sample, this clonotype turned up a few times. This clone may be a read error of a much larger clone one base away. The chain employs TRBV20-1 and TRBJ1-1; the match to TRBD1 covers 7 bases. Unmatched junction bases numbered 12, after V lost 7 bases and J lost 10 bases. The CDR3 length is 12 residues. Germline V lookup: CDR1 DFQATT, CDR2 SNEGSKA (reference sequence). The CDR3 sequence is CSDYKGGAGAFF. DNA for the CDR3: TGCAGTGACTATAAAGGGGGCGCGGGAGCTTTCTTT.

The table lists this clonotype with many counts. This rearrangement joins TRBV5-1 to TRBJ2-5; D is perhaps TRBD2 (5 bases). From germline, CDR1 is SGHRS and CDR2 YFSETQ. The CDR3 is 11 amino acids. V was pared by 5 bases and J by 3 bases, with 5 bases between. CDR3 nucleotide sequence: TGCGCCAGCAGGGAGGAAGAGACCCAGTACTTC. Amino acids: CASREEETQYF.

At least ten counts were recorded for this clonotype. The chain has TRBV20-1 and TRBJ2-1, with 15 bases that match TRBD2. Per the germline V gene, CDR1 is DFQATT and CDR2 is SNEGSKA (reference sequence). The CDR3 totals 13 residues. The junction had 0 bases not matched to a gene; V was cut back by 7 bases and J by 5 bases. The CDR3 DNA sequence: TGCAGTGGGACTAGCGGGAGGGACAATGAGCAGTTCTTC. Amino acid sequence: CSGTSGRDNEQFF.

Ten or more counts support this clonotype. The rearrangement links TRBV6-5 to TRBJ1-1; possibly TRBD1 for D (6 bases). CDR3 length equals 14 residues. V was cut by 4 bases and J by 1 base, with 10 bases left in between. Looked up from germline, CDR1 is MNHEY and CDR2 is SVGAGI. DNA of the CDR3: TGTGCCAGCAGTTCCCGACAGGAGAACACTGAAGCTTTCTTT. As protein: CASSSRQENTEAFF.

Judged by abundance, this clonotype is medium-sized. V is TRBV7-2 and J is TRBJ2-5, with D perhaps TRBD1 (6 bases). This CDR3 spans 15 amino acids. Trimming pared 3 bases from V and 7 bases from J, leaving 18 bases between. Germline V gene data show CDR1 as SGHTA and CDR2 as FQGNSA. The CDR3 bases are TGTGCCAGCAGCTTTAAGCTGGGGGCCGGAGGGACCCAGTACTTC. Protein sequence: CASSFKLGAGGTQYF.

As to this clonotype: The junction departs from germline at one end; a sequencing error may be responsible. Here the CDR3 reads CASSPGAAYNSTLNF. CDR3 DNA sequence: TGTGCCAGCAGCCCAGGGGCCGCCTATAATTCAACCCTCAACTTT. The chain combines TRBV7-9 with TRBJ1-6; possibly TRBD1 for D (6 bases). The germline CDR1 and CDR2 sequences are SEHNR and FQNEAQ (reference sequence). This CDR3 spans 15 amino acids.

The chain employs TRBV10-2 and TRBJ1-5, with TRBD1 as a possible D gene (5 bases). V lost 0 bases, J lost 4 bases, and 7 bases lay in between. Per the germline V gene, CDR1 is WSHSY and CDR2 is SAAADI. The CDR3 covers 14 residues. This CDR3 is CASSESGPNQPQHF. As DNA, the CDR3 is TGCGCCAGCAGTGAGTCGGGGCCGAATCAGCCCCAGCATTTT.

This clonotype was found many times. The CDR3 region is CASRTGEVNTEAFF. As DNA, the CDR3 is TGTGCCAGTAGGACCGGGGAGGTGAACACTGAAGCTTTCTTT. V gene TRBV19 combines with J gene TRBJ1-1; no definite D call. The CDR3 has 14 residues. V was clipped by 6 bases and J by 0 bases, with 11 bases between them. Germline CDR1 and CDR2: LNHDA and SQIVND (reference sequence).

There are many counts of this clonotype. The CDR3: CASSLPLLPRTEAFF. CDR3 coding DNA: TGTGCCAGCAGCTTGCCACTCTTGCCGCGGACTGAAGCTTTCTTT. The chain joins TRBV7-8 to TRBJ1-1; D is undetermined. The CDR3 covers 15 residues. V dropped 3 bases and J dropped 5 bases, with 16 bases sitting between them. The V gene's germline CDR1 is SGHVS and CDR2 FQNEAQ.

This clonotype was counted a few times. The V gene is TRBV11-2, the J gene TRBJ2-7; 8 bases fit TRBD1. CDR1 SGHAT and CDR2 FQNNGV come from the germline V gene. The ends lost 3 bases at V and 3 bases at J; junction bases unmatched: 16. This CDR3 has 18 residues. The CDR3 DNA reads TGTGCCAGCAGCTTGGGCAGGGGGCTTTTCACTAACCACTACGAGCAGTACTTC. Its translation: CASSLGRGLFTNHYEQYF.

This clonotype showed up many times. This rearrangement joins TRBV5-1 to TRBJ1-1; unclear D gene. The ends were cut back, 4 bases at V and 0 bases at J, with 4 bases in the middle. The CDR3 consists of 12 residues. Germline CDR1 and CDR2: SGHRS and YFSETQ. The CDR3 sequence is CASSEVNTEAFF. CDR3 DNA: TGCGCCAGCAGCGAGGTGAACACTGAAGCTTTCTTT. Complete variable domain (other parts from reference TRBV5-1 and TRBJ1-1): KAGVTQTPRYLIKTRGQQVTLSCSPISGHRSVSWYQQTPGQGLQFLFEYFSETQRNKGNFPGRFSGRQFSNSRSEMNVSTLELGDSALYLCASSEVNTEAFFGQGTRLTVV.

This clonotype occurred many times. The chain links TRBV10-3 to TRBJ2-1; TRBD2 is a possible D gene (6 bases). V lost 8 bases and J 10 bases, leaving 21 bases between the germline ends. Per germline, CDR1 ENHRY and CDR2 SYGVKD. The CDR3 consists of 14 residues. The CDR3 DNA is TGTGCCATCGCCCCAGAGGCGGGAACCAGGGAGCAGTTCTTC. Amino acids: CAIAPEAGTREQFF.